This TCR beta chain was found in a study of control samples from healthy donors and cancer patients. Sequencing used immunoSEQ multiplex PCR; TCRdb keeps in-frame clones, though not all of them. The sample lists about 170,000 clones, 80% to 95% occurring once. This CDR3 comprises 12 residues. V was shortened by 1 base and J by 12 bases, with 12 bases between the two germline ends. From germline, CDR1 is SGHTA and CDR2 FQGNSA. The rearrangement uses TRBV7-2 and TRBJ1-2; no clear D. The specimen sequenced was blood. The clonotype was recovered from a woman in her sixties or seventies in good health. CDR3 nucleotides: TGTGCCAGCAGCTTAGGGCCCCTAGTCGACACCTTC. Translation: CASSLGPLVDTF.